This T cell receptor beta chain emerged from a study of chemoradiotherapy in HPV16-positive cancers. Some clones are missing from TCRdb's copy, which holds only in-frame ones; the method was immunoSEQ multiplex PCR. The data contain 9,500 to 15,000 clones, 85% to 90% of them singletons. The sample was blood, taken from a patient who underwent chemoradiotherapy. This clonotype originated in a human donor with HPV-associated anogenital cancer.

CDR3 nucleotides: TGTGCCAGCAGTTTACTAGGAGGGGGGGGAGGATGGGGAGAGACCCAGTACTTC. Its protein product is CASSLLGGGGGWGETQYF. The rearrangement uses TRBV28 and TRBJ2-5, with D perhaps TRBD2 (7 bases). Germline V gene data show CDR1 as MDHEN and CDR2 as SYDVKM. With 2 bases removed from V and 4 bases from J, the gap between germline ends came to 23 bases. The CDR3 has 18 amino acids.